This T cell receptor beta chain was observed in a study of Ad26.COV2.S vaccination and SARS-CoV-2 variants. Study-level information: Enrolled in COV1001, the donor was in the Ad26.COV2.S trial arm, which received the vaccine.

Indicated treatment: about 20 received Ad26.COV2.S at low or high dose, single or two shots; 5 received placebo; per-sample allocation not given. Collection of the samples took place on day 63 after the first injection of vaccine or placebo. An adult donor aged 18-55 years was enrolled in Boston. This clone was observed a single time. Its antigen is as yet unknown. Clones were sequenced by immunoSEQ multiplex PCR, and TCRdb holds only the in-frame ones, with some missing. This repertoire shows roughly 380,000 clones, approximately 87% found once; its top ten account for 3.6%. Study-wide points: Measures of TCR breadth and depth may have fallen short of total T cell responses.

The source was peripheral blood, collected in a trial of Ad26.COV2.S vaccine versus placebo. The sequence was obtained from a person aged 18-60 years who received the Ad26.COV2.S COVID-19 vaccine or a placebo.

CDR3 sequence: CASSGALRTGGGGNTIYF. CDR3 in DNA: TGTGCCAGCAGTGGCGCCCTACGGACAGGGGGCGGTGGAAACACCATATATTTT. This chain joins TRBV25-1 and TRBJ1-3, with TRBD1 matching 11 bases. The V gene end was trimmed by 4 bases and the J gene end by 3 bases; junction bases not matched to a gene: 11. Per germline, CDR1 MGHDK and CDR2 SYGVNS. CDR3 length: 18 amino acids. Complete variable domain (other parts from reference TRBV25-1 and TRBJ1-3): EADIYQTPRYLVIGTGKKITLECSQTMGHDKMYWYQQDPGMELHLIHYSYGVNSTEKGDLSSESTVSRIRTEHFPLTLESARPSHTSQYLCASSGALRTGGGGNTIYFGEGSWLTVV.